Sequencing of this TCR beta chain was carried out in a study of T cells in Graves' hyperthyroidism and ophthalmopathy. The CDR3 runs 14 residues. Trimming left V 3 bases short and J 8 bases short, with 11 bases between. Looked up from germline, CDR1 is LGHDT and CDR2 is YNNKEL (reference sequence). This clonotype was seen at least ten times. Regions amplified from RNA transcripts were the TCR beta CDR3 regions. The TCR CDR3 was amplified in a first-round RT-PCR using the HTBI primer set. TCRdb re-called the multiplex PCR reads with MiXCR, one entry per CDR3 protein. The sample comprises fewer than 400,000 distinct CDR3 sequences, 15% to 19% of which are singletons, and roughly a quarter rests with the top ten. The authors took PBMCs from 9.5 to 10 ml fresh peripheral blood.

The V and J genes are TRBV3-1 and TRBJ1-6; maybe TRBD1 (5 bases). The sample comprised blood. The sequence was collected from a woman aged 18-29 years with Graves' hyperthyroidism that later progressed to Graves' ophthalmopathy. CDR3 nucleotide sequence: TGTGCCAGCAGCCACGACAGCCGCCATTCACCCCTCCACTTT. Translated: CASSHDSRHSPLHF.